Presented here are 10 T cell receptor beta chains from one specimen sequenced in a study of neurological immune-mediated disorders (dated by TCRdb to the late 2010s). Library generation was performed with 5' RACE. Sequencing instrument: Illumina HiSeq 2500. Using fastp at Q25 and MiXCR, TCRdb reprocessed the public reads and kept productive beta chains. Duplicate CDR3 protein sequences are folded into a single record with the most common DNA and genes. The sample table records 45,000 or so distinct CDR3 sequences; about 6% of these occur just once. The ten largest clones represent 0.45% to 0.6% of the sample. Sequenced sample: CD4+ T cells from blood. The origin of the receptors is a woman aged 35 to 49 in good health.

This clonotype was seen repeatedly, ten times or more. The chain employs TRBV7-9 and TRBJ2-5; 7 bases are shared with TRBD1. The V gene end was trimmed by 3 bases and the J gene end by 4 bases; junction bases not matched to a gene: 2. Germline assignment: CDR1 SEHNR and CDR2 FQNEAQ (reference sequence). CDR3 length: 13 amino acids. The CDR3 spells CASSFRDRETQYF. The CDR3 DNA follows: TGTGCCAGCAGCTTTCGGGACAGAGAGACCCAGTACTTC.

There are many counts of this clonotype. The chain recombines TRBV6-5 with TRBJ2-7; possibly TRBD2 for D (7 bases). With 7 bases removed from V and 3 bases from J, the gap between germline ends came to 19 bases. In germline, CDR1 is MNHEY, CDR2 SVGAGI. The CDR3 consists of 15 residues. The CDR3 loop reads CASKKEGGRDYEQYF. The DNA of the CDR3 is TGTGCCAGCAAAAAAGAGGGGGGGCGCGACTACGAGCAGTACTTC.

This clonotype was counted ten times or more. V is TRBV7-9 and J is TRBJ1-2, with 12 bases aligning to TRBD1. J was trimmed by 4 bases and V by 1 base; bases with no gene match: 4. Germline CDR1 reads SEHNR; CDR2 reads FQNEAQ (reference sequence). The CDR3 contains 16 residues. The CDR3 DNA is TGTGCCAGCAGCTTAGGGGGACAGGGGGCAGTCTATGGCTACACCTTC. It yields the protein CASSLGGQGAVYGYTF.

This clonotype was picked up many times. The rearrangement links TRBV5-1 to TRBJ2-7, with TRBD1 identical over 7 bases. The germline gives CDR1 SGHRS, CDR2 YFSETQ. The CDR3 loop spans 13 amino acids. The trim removed 5 bases at V and 3 bases at J, leaving 5 bases unmatched. The CDR3 reads CASSKAGGYEQYF. In DNA form, the CDR3 reads TGCGCCAGCAGTAAGGCAGGGGGCTACGAGCAGTACTTC. Using reference TRBV5-1 and TRBJ2-7 for the parts outside the CDR3, the full variable domain is KAGVTQTPRYLIKTRGQQVTLSCSPISGHRSVSWYQQTPGQGLQFLFEYFSETQRNKGNFPGRFSGRQFSNSRSEMNVSTLELGDSALYLCASSKAGGYEQYFGPGTRLTVT.

This clonotype was detected many times. The CDR3 DNA reads as TGCGCCAGCAGCCAAGGAAGCGGCAGGGGGCCAGATACGCAGTATTTT. Its protein product is CASSQGSGRGPDTQYF. This chain joins TRBV4-3 and TRBJ2-3; 8 bases agree with TRBD1. Trimming took 1 base from V and 4 from J; bases not matched to a gene: 7. The CDR3 runs 16 residues. The germline V gene encodes CDR1 LGHNA and CDR2 YSLEER.

This clonotype was detected many times. The chain links TRBV5-1 to TRBJ1-1; D gene uncertain. CDR3 size: 14 residues. Germline assignment: CDR1 SGHRS and CDR2 YFSETQ. V lost 0 bases, J lost 1 base, and 7 bases lay in between. This CDR3 is CASSLAAGNTEAFF. CDR3 sequence (DNA): TGCGCCAGCAGCTTGGCCGCGGGGAACACTGAAGCTTTCTTT.

This clonotype occurred many times. The CDR3 nucleotides are TGTGCCAGCAGCGCCGGACCCGGAGGGGGCACAGATACGCAGTATTTT. This sequence encodes CASSAGPGGGTDTQYF. This rearrangement joins TRBV7-9 to TRBJ2-3; D might be TRBD2 (6 bases). The germline V and J ends were trimmed by 5 bases and 1 base, with 16 bases remaining between them. The length of the CDR3 is 16 residues. The V gene's germline CDR1 is SEHNR and CDR2 FQNEAQ (reference sequence).

This clonotype was recorded at least ten times. This chain uses TRBV5-4 with TRBJ2-2; no clear D. CDR1 and CDR2 from the germline V gene are SGHNT and YYREEE (reference sequence). V lost 3 bases, J lost 1 base, and 7 bases lay in between. The CDR3 is 14 residues long. The CDR3 bases are TGTGCCAGCAGCTCGGACGGGAACACCGGGGAGCTGTTTTTT. Translation: CASSSDGNTGELFF. Complete variable domain (other parts from reference TRBV5-4 and TRBJ2-2): ETGVTQSPTHLIKTRGQQVTLRCSSQSGHNTVSWYQQALGQGPQFIFQYYREEENGRGNFPPRFSGLQFPNYSSELNVNALELDDSALYLCASSSDGNTGELFFGEGSRLTVL.

This clonotype was seen at least ten times. The chain's CDR3 is CASSLSRTANYEQYF. The CDR3 coding sequence is TGTGCCAGCAGCTTATCGCGGACAGCAAACTACGAGCAGTACTTC. The chain combines TRBV7-8 with TRBJ2-7; TRBD1 is a possible D gene (6 bases). CDR1 is SGHVS and CDR2 is FQNEAQ in the germline V gene. The CDR3 is 15 amino acids. V lost 2 bases and J lost 3, with 14 bases in between.

This clonotype was picked up many times. The chain carries TRBV20-1 and TRBJ2-3; D gene ambiguous. CDR1 is DFQATT and CDR2 is SNEGSKA in the germline V gene (reference sequence). Trimming took 3 bases from V and 1 from J, leaving 14 bases between them. The CDR3 is 15 amino acids. CDR3 coding DNA: TGCAGTGCTAGGAATCTGCGATTCGGCACAGATACGCAGTATTTT. Translation gives CSARNLRFGTDTQYF.